These T cell receptor beta chains were read from a single sample in a study of graft-versus-host responses after intestinal transplantation. The method was immunoSEQ multiplex PCR; TCRdb's version includes in-frame clones alone and lacks a portion of them. The sample comprises more than 70,000 clones, roughly 90% of which are singletons, and roughly 0.4% rests with the top ten. These receptors are not linked to any known antigen. The input for sequencing was unstimulated CD8+ T cells sorted from spleen or lymph node cells, taken before transplant. The receptors here all came from a human donor who was the organ donor for an intestinal transplant. CDR3s include the opening cysteine and the closing phenylalanine or tryptophan.

v_call: TRBV27; j_call: TRBJ2-7; cdr3_aa: CASSLLGASYEQYF
v_call: TRBV11-3; j_call: TRBJ2-5; cdr3_aa: CASSSQTSGQETQYF
v_call: TRBV7-9; j_call: TRBJ2-7; cdr3_aa: CASSPIDKSGSYEQYF
v_call: TRBV7-6; j_call: TRBJ2-2; cdr3_aa: CASSPGVSSNTGELFF
v_call: TRBV28; j_call: TRBJ1-2; cdr3_aa: CASSSQGADGYTF
v_call: TRBV7-3; j_call: TRBJ2-7; cdr3_aa: CASSLTGSSYEQYF
v_call: TRBV6-5; j_call: TRBJ1-2; cdr3_aa: CASSPYRRYGYTF
v_call: TRBV19; j_call: TRBJ1-5; cdr3_aa: CASMGLQDDQPQHF
v_call: TRBV9; j_call: TRBJ1-4; cdr3_aa: CASSGSGGSNEKLFF
v_call: TRBV7-8; j_call: TRBJ2-3; cdr3_aa: CASSSPREQGLAGVDTQYF
v_call: TRBV19; j_call: TRBJ2-5; cdr3_aa: CASSIGVDSQETQYF
v_call: TRBV9; j_call: TRBJ2-1; cdr3_aa: CASSPTYNEQFF
v_call: TRBV7-9; j_call: TRBJ2-7; cdr3_aa: CASKPFSGGYEQYF
v_call: TRBV4-3; j_call: TRBJ2-5; cdr3_aa: CASSQGLGGQETQYF
v_call: TRBV9; j_call: TRBJ2-7; cdr3_aa: CASSVGGQGVGEQYF
v_call: TRBV27; j_call: TRBJ2-7; cdr3_aa: CASSGAYEQYF
v_call: TRBV28; j_call: TRBJ1-1; cdr3_aa: CASSFPATTPNTEAFF
v_call: TRBV18; j_call: TRBJ1-1; cdr3_aa: CASSPERSGVMNTEAFF
v_call: TRBV9; j_call: TRBJ1-3; cdr3_aa: CASSLPGNRGANTIYF
v_call: TRBV5-6; j_call: TRBJ2-7; cdr3_aa: CASSQGGQGDNEQYF
v_call: TRBV7-8; j_call: TRBJ2-5; cdr3_aa: CASSLLATQETQYF
v_call: TRBV9; j_call: TRBJ2-1; cdr3_aa: CASSATLTGTSGARAGGEQFF